The present T cell receptor beta chain was sequenced within a study of OX40 agonist ivuxolimab in advanced cancers. As for the study in general: Ivuxolimab was administered intravenously to patients at 0.01 to 10 mg/kg every 2 weeks. Study-wide points: Those patients achieving a partial response at 0.1-3.0 mg/kg showed among the lowest clonal expansion. Expanded clones were, on average, more numerous in CD8+ T cells than in CD4+.

The CDR3 totals 19 residues. Germline V gene data show CDR1 as SGHVS and CDR2 as FQNEAQ. V shed 5 bases, J shed 0 bases, and the junction held 11 bases outside the gene matches. As regards this clone: Antigen unknown.

TCRdb's copy holds only in-frame clones and misses some; the assay was immunoSEQ multiplex PCR. In the table there are about 20,000 clones, about 89% of which are singletons. The sequence was obtained from an adult with an advanced solid tumor such as melanoma, head and neck, liver or kidney cancer. This rearrangement joins TRBV7-8 to TRBJ2-5; TRBD2 matches at 14 bases. Specimen: CD4+ or CD8+ T cells sorted from blood, collected in a trial of the OX40 agonist ivuxolimab. CDR3 amino acids: CASSQGLAGENPYQETQYF. The CDR3 DNA follows: TGTGCCAGCAGCCAGGGACTAGCGGGGGAGAACCCGTACCAAGAGACCCAGTACTTC.